A selection of T cell receptor beta chains follows, all from one sample in a study of cytomegalovirus exposure and HLA in healthy donors. Here immunoSEQ multiplex PCR was the method, and the copy in TCRdb shows in-frame clones only, minus some. In total, the table holds around 100,000 clones. The sample comprised PBMCs. Receptors were obtained from a man in his forties in good health and CMV-seropositive. Each CDR3 is given with its conserved first and last residue. The D gene is left open where the match is weak.

>NA|TRBV5-1|TRBJ2-2
TGCGCCAGCAGCTCAGATTCGAACACCGGGGAGCTGTTTTTT
CASSSDSNTGELFF
>TRBD2|TRBV27|TRBJ2-1
TGTGCCAGAAGAGCGGGAGTTCCCTACAATGAGCAGTTCTTC
CARRAGVPYNEQFF
>TRBD1|TRBV11-2|TRBJ2-7
TGTGCCAGCAGCCCTAGGACAGGGTTCTCCTACGAGCAGTACTTC
CASSPRTGFSYEQYF
>NA|TRBV5-5|TRBJ2-7
TGTGCCAGCAGCTTGATGCGGACAAGGAGCTCCTACGAGCAGTACTTC
CASSLMRTRSSYEQYF
>NA|TRBV28|TRBJ2-2
TGTGCCAGCAGTTTTGAGGAGAACACCGGGGAGCTGTTTTTT
CASSFEENTGELFF
>TRBD1|TRBV19|TRBJ2-1
TGTGCCAGTAGTATAGACCCCCCGACAGGGTACAATGAGCAGTTCTTC
CASSIDPPTGYNEQFF
>TRBD2|TRBV5-1|TRBJ2-1
TGCGCCAGCAGCTTCCCCGGGACACATACTAGCGGAGCCTCGAGGACCTACAATGAGCAGTTCTTC
CASSFPGTHTSGASRTYNEQFF
>NA|TRBV7-9|TRBJ1-1
TGTGCCAGCAGCTTAAGACAAACTGAAGCTTTCTTT
CASSLRQTEAFF
>TRBD1|TRBV19|TRBJ2-7
TGTGCCAGTAGAGACAGGGCAACCTACGAGCAGTACTTC
CASRDRATYEQYF
>TRBD2|TRBV6-5|TRBJ2-7
TGTGCCAGCAACCCCCCTAGCGGCCACGAGCAGTACTTC
CASNPPSGHEQYF
>NA|TRBV19|TRBJ1-2
TGTGCCAGTAGCTCCCCGGCCAGGCCTTGGGGCTACACCTTC
CASSSPARPWGYTF
>NA|TRBV7-9|TRBJ2-3
TGTGCCAGCAGCTTAGGGGCCCTTAGTTCAGGCACGCAGTATTTT
CASSLGALSSGTQYF
>TRBD1|TRBV29-1|TRBJ2-2
TGCAGCGTCTCCGACCGGGACAGGGTTGACACCGGGGAGCTGTTTTTT
CSVSDRDRVDTGELFF
>TRBD1|TRBV28|TRBJ2-2
TGTGCCAGCAGTTTCGGACAGGGCCCGATGGCCGGGGAGCTGTTTTTT
CASSFGQGPMAGELFF
>TRBD1|TRBV6-5|TRBJ2-7
TGTGCCAGCAGATCCACAGGGGAAAACGGGCAGTACTTC
CASRSTGENGQYF